This T cell receptor (beta chain) was sequenced for a study of regulatory T cells in long-lasting Graves disease. Time point noted: persistent/refractory GD, antithyroid drugs over 5 years with positive TRAb. The TCR library was made from RNA that had been extracted from PBMCs in TRIzol. CDR1 is SGHRS and CDR2 is YFSETQ in the germline V gene. This CDR3 is 12 amino acids long. Trimming stripped 4 bases from V and 8 bases from J, with 9 bases between. CDR3 regions were amplified by Arm-PCR using iRepertoire HTBI primers to build TCR beta libraries. TCRdb independently ran MiXCR on the multiplex PCR reads; one entry per CDR3 protein. The table has about 660,000 distinct CDR3 sequences, approximately 29% seen once; the top ten hold 42%.

The source material was peripheral blood mononuclear cells (PBMCs), sampled when the disease was refractory, from a patient treated with antithyroid drugs. The gene calls are TRBV5-1 and TRBJ1-4, with unresolved D. The sequence derives from a female donor with Graves disease. The DNA for the CDR3 is TGCGCCAGCAGCGGATGGGGAGAAAAACTGTTTTTT. Protein: CASSGWGEKLFF.